This T cell receptor (beta chain) was obtained from a study of CD4 T cells in relation to SARS-CoV-2 and coronaviruses. Study in general: TCR beta CDR3s were sequenced after roughly nine-day antigen culture of PBMCs. No peptide or an HIV-1 Nef peptide pool served as negative control.

Repertoires were generated with immunoSEQ multiplex PCR, while TCRdb's copy carries only in-frame clones and drops some. The data show 9,000 to 13,000 clones, approximately 82% seen once. Unexposed donor CD4+ T cells date from about 2011-2019, before the COVID-19 pandemic. CD4+ T cells were isolated from the cells after 10 days of culture. Cells permitting, SARS-CoV-2 S/N and four cold-coronavirus spikes were tested on unexposed-donor CD4+ T cells. V lost 4 bases to trimming and J lost 5 bases; unmatched junction nucleotides: 13. Germline V gene sequence: CDR1 SNHLY, CDR2 FYNNEI. The CDR3 is 17 residues long. With regard to this clone: As yet, its antigen is unknown.

Source material: CD4+ T cells from PBMCs, cultured in vitro. This rearrangement joins TRBV2 to TRBJ2-3; 9 nucleotides line up with TRBD2. This receptor was obtained from a human donor in good health. This CDR3 reads CASSGVGGGAGVDTQYF. Written as DNA, the CDR3 is TGTGCCAGCAGTGGCGTCGGCGGGGGGGCCGGGGTAGATACGCAGTATTTT.